This TCR beta chain emerged from a study of blood T cell repertoires in COVID-19. In the study overall: Italy, Spain and the United States were the sources of the convalescent and acute COVID-19 samples.

V gave up 1 base and J gave up 4 bases, with 8 bases separating them. CDR1 and CDR2 (germline): SGHNT, YYREEE (reference sequence). The CDR3 is 13 residues long. Participant ages covered about 18 to 100 years across 20 to 25 US areas. In the original analysis: Amplifying reference gene primers gave estimates of nucleated cell counts. This table comes from immunoSEQ multiplex PCR, and its TCRdb copy is limited to in-frame clones, with some not included. The D gene and trimming were derived from the DNA, and the V and J assignments and clone size from that table. The repertoire holds about 250,000 clones, with over 80% as singletons.

This TCR came from a woman between 40 and 50 years old who had been exposed to COVID-19. The sample taken for sequencing was PBMCs or T cells enriched from blood (not recorded which). The gene calls are TRBV5-4 and TRBJ2-5; D is unclear. The CDR3 reads CASSLTDSETQYF. The DNA of the CDR3 is TGTGCCAGCAGCTTGACAGATTCAGAGACCCAGTACTTC.